Here is one T cell receptor beta chain with its context. This entry is derived from a study of monozygotic twins with inflammatory bowel disease. This CDR3 contains 15 residues. From germline, CDR1 is SGHRS and CDR2 YFSETQ. UMIs that had a 6-nucleotide sample barcode were put in using template switching. Reprocessing the 5' RACE reads, TCRdb reports a single entry for every CDR3 protein and omits DNA. The table lists 150,000 to 200,000 distinct CDR3 sequences. Per donor there was one draw, yielding a blood sample of approximately 2.4 ml. The sample consisted of blood. The clonotype originates from a human donor with ulcerative colitis or Crohn's disease, or a healthy co-twin of an affected twin (not recorded which). This chain links TRBV5-1 with TRBJ2-2. CDR3 in amino acids: CASSFGPTNTGELFF.